This T cell receptor beta chain was sequenced for a study of T cell repertoires in cytomegalovirus infection. CDR3 length equals 15 residues. CDR1 and CDR2 from the germline V gene are DFQATT and SNEGSKA (reference sequence). Trimming cost V 3 bases and J 3 bases; bases outside gene matches: 10. Notes on this clonotype: The antigen is undetermined.

TCRdb ran MiXCR on the reads and lists one entry per CDR3 protein. The profile covers approximately 770,000 distinct CDR3 sequences, with roughly 28% appearing a single time and roughly 14% taken by the ten largest. The sample consisted of cultured CD8+ T cells from PBMCs, taken from culture after CMV antigen stimulation. This chain joins TRBV20-1 and TRBJ2-7; 8 nucleotides align to TRBD1. The TCR was taken from a human donor in good health (CMV status not recorded). Some clones in this sample may be carry-over from other donors' samples. CDR3: CSASPLDREGYEQYF. The CDR3 region has the DNA TGCAGTGCTAGCCCCCTGGACAGGGAAGGCTACGAGCAGTACTTC.